What follows are 31 T cell receptor beta chains derived from one specimen sequenced in a study of T-cell memory formation after mild COVID-19. TCRdb reprocessed the 5' RACE reads with MiXCR, giving one entry per CDR3 protein. Of a few hundred thousand distinct CDR3 sequences in the sample, about a sixth are singletons; the top ten hold approximately 23%. The sample consisted of PBMCs or a T cell subset sorted from them (not recorded which). The receptors were sampled from a man between 18 and 35 years old who had mild COVID-19 (a few samples of this study predate the infection). Cell type and time point are not known.

This clonotype was seen just once. The chain uses TRBV2 and TRBJ2-7; D is perhaps TRBD2 (5 bases). The CDR3 spans 13 residues. The germline V gene encodes CDR1 SNHLY and CDR2 FYNNEI. V lost 7 bases to trimming and J lost 5 bases, with 15 bases between them. CDR3 bases: TGTGCCAGCACTCGAACGGGGTGGGACGAGCAGTACGTC. Translation: CASTRTGWDEQYV.

This clonotype was seen a handful of times. The V and J genes are TRBV28 and TRBJ2-3; 7 bases are a match to TRBD1. The junction had 11 bases not matched to a gene; V was cut back by 3 bases and J by 5 bases. The CDR3 is 16 amino acids. Germline assignment: CDR1 MDHEN and CDR2 SYDVKM. The CDR3 DNA reads TGTGCCAGCAGTTTTGTTGGGGGACAGCCGGGAGATACGCAGTATTTT. Translated, it gives CASSFVGGQPGDTQYF. Looking up the rest from reference TRBV28 and TRBJ2-3 gives the full variable domain: DVKVTQSSRYLVKRTGEKVFLECVQDMDHENMFWYRQDPGLGLRLIYFSYDVKMKEKGDIPEGYSVSREKKERFSLILESASTNQTSMYLCASSFVGGQPGDTQYFGPGTRLTVL.

In regard to this clonotype: No conserved phenylalanine or tryptophan is present at the end of the CDR3, so a read error is the likely explanation. It is unclear where the CDR3 begins or ends on the DNA, so no DNA is shown, and the CDR3 is as TCRdb lists it. The chain is built from TRBV7-9 and TRBJ1-1; the DNA was not compared with TRBD1, the D call given in the table. Per germline, CDR1 SEHNR and CDR2 FQNEAQ (reference sequence). The CDR3 is made up of 12 amino acids, end residues included. The CDR3: CASSRDRGPTKV.

There are a few counts of this clonotype. V usage is TRBV7-2 and J usage is TRBJ2-3; the D is unclear. This CDR3 is 16 amino acids long. V lost 0 bases to trimming and J lost 0 bases, with 10 bases between them. Germline CDR1 is SGHTA and CDR2 is FQGNSA. The CDR3 DNA sequence: TGTGCCAGCAGCTTAGCGAGATTTCGGAGCACAGATACGCAGTATTTT. Amino acid sequence: CASSLARFRSTDTQYF.

A few counts support this clonotype. V and J are TRBV29-1 and TRBJ2-3; D possibly uses TRBD1 or TRBD2 (5 bases each). Trimming took off 3 bases at V and 3 bases at J, with 10 bases between the two ends. CDR1 SQVTM and CDR2 ANQGSEA come from the germline V gene. The CDR3 contains 13 residues. In DNA, the CDR3 is TGCAGCGTTGACAGGGACGGTACAGATACGCAGTATTTT. Its protein product is CSVDRDGTDTQYF.

The table lists this clonotype with a few counts. V and J are TRBV7-3 and TRBJ1-2; 8 bases line up with TRBD1. This CDR3 region has 13 residues. V was clipped by 3 bases and J by 7 bases; unmatched bases: 4. Germline CDR1 reads SGHTA; CDR2 reads FQGTGA. CDR3 bases: TGTGCCAGCAGCTTGACAGGGGATGGTGGCTACACCTTC. It yields the protein CASSLTGDGGYTF.

The chain combines TRBV29-1 with TRBJ2-1; tentatively, D is TRBD1 (6 bases). The V gene lost 5 bases and the J gene lost 2 bases, with 13 bases spanning the gap. Germline V lookup: CDR1 SQVTM, CDR2 ANQGSEA. The CDR3 has 14 amino acids. The CDR3 sequence: CSVQKGDPYNEQFF. The CDR3 nucleotides are TGCAGCGTTCAGAAGGGGGACCCCTACAATGAGCAGTTCTTC.

This clonotype was seen a few times. The gene calls are TRBV3-1 and TRBJ2-3; possibly TRBD1 for D (7 bases). The CDR3 runs to 15 residues. Trimming took off 4 bases at V and 0 bases at J, with 11 bases between the two ends. The germline V gene has CDR1 LGHDT and CDR2 YNNKEL (reference sequence). CDR3 nucleotides: TGTGCCAGCAGCCCGACAGGGACTAGCACAGATACGCAGTATTTT. Translation: CASSPTGTSTDTQYF.

This chain connects TRBV12-3 or TRBV12-4 to TRBJ1-2; 9 bases match TRBD1. The CDR3 has 15 residues. V shed 5 bases, J shed 6 bases, and the junction held 10 bases outside the gene matches. The CDR3 DNA sequence: TGTGCCAGCAGTACGAGGACAGGGGCATTGAATGGCTACACCTTC. Translating gives CASSTRTGALNGYTF.

The chain links TRBV7-9 to TRBJ2-1; D possibly corresponds to TRBD2 (6 bases). Germline V gene data show CDR1 as SEHNR and CDR2 as FQNEAQ (reference sequence). The CDR3 totals 17 residues. Trimming took off 5 bases at V and 5 bases at J, with 22 bases between the two ends. CDR3 nucleotides: TGTGCCAGCAGCGAAAGTGGTGGCGGGGAATTAAACAATGAGCAGTTCTTC. It specifies CASSESGGGELNNEQFF.

This clonotype was seen a single time. The chain links TRBV13 to TRBJ2-4, with TRBD2 matching 7 bases. The J segment lost 3 bases and the V segment lost 4 bases, leaving 12 bases of the junction unmatched. This CDR3 is 17 amino acids long. In germline, CDR1 is PRHDT, CDR2 FYEKMQ (reference sequence). CDR3 DNA sequence: TGTGCCAGCAGCTCCCTAGGGGAGAGGGAGGGCAAAAACATTCAGTACTTC. It specifies CASSSLGEREGKNIQYF.

The chain links TRBV18 to TRBJ1-3; perhaps TRBD1 as D (5 bases). The V gene lost 4 bases and the J gene lost 0 bases, with 10 bases spanning the gap. From germline, CDR1 is KGHSH and CDR2 LQKENI. The CDR3 has 15 amino acids. CDR3 sequence (DNA): TGTGCCAGCTCACAAACGACAGTCTCTGGAAACACCATATATTTT. Translated, it gives CASSQTTVSGNTIYF.

V and J are TRBV9 and TRBJ2-4; D possibly uses TRBD1 or TRBD2 (5 bases each). The CDR3 sequence is 18 residues long. CDR1 is SGDLS and CDR2 is YYNGEE in the germline V gene. Trimming left V 3 bases short and J 5 bases short, with 24 bases between. The CDR3 sequence is CASSAGRVTHQAENIQYF. Here the CDR3 DNA reads TGTGCCAGCAGCGCGGGGCGGGTGACCCACCAAGCGGAAAACATTCAGTACTTC.

This clonotype was observed a handful of times. V is TRBV5-1 and J is TRBJ1-4; 8 bases line up with TRBD1. The CDR3 loop spans 14 amino acids. Germline loops: CDR1 SGHRS, CDR2 YFSETQ. With 2 bases clipped from V and 5 bases from J, the junction kept 2 bases outside the gene matches. The CDR3 spells CASSFGQGNEKLFF. The CDR3, as DNA: TGCGCCAGCAGCTTCGGACAGGGAAATGAAAAACTGTTTTTT.

This clonotype was found a few times. The rearrangement links TRBV28 to TRBJ1-6; D might be TRBD1 (6 bases). The CDR3 sequence is 15 residues long. Between the trimmed V and J ends, which lost 5 bases and 5 bases, there was a span of 13 bases. Germline CDR1 is MDHEN and CDR2 is SYDVKM. The CDR3 coding sequence is TGTGCCAGCAGTCCTGCCGACAGGAATAATTCACCCCTCCACTTT. It translates to CASSPADRNNSPLHF.

This clonotype was detected ten times or more. The chain links TRBV29-1 to TRBJ2-7, with 7 bases fitting TRBD1. Germline lookup yields CDR1 SQVTM and CDR2 ANQGSEA. The CDR3 spans 11 residues. V shed 4 bases and J 6 bases; nucleotides not matched to a gene: 3. The CDR3 reads CSVATGAEQYF. The CDR3 DNA reads as TGCAGCGTTGCCACAGGGGCCGAGCAGTACTTC.

The sample holds many counts of this clonotype. This chain connects TRBV2 to TRBJ1-2; TRBD1 is a possible D gene (6 bases). Germline-derived CDR1 and CDR2 are SNHLY and FYNNEI. Trimming removed 10 bases at V and 3 bases at J, with 15 bases between. The CDR3 sequence is 13 residues long. The CDR3 here is CATQGGGYYGYTF. CDR3 DNA sequence: TGTGCCACCCAAGGTGGGGGCTACTATGGCTACACCTTC.

This clonotype has more than one count but fewer than ten. This chain links TRBV2 with TRBJ1-5, with D tentatively TRBD1 (6 bases). V dropped 8 bases and J dropped 4 bases, with 15 bases sitting between them. Germline CDR1 and CDR2: SNHLY and FYNNEI. The CDR3 has 14 amino acids. The CDR3 loop is CASSGGQGNQPQHF. The CDR3 nucleotides are TGTGCCAGCTCGGGGGGGCAGGGGAATCAGCCCCAGCATTTT.

The genes are TRBV4-3 and TRBJ1-1, with a tentative D call TRBD1 (5 bases). The CDR3 sequence is 15 residues long. Germline CDR1 and CDR2: LGHNA and YSLEER. Trimming took 4 bases from V and 1 from J, leaving 13 bases between them. CDR3 amino acids: CASSRNQGRNTEAFF. DNA for the CDR3: TGCGCCAGCAGCCGTAATCAGGGAAGGAACACTGAAGCTTTCTTT.

V usage is TRBV3-1 and J usage is TRBJ1-2; the D is unclear. CDR1 and CDR2 from the germline V gene are LGHDT and YNNKEL (reference sequence). V was cut by 3 bases and J by 4 bases, with 9 bases left in between. The CDR3 has 13 residues. CDR3 in amino acids: CASSQAAGYGYTF. The CDR3, as DNA: TGTGCCAGCAGCCAGGCGGCGGGCTATGGCTACACCTTC.

This clonotype turned up a few times. The chain uses TRBV10-3 and TRBJ2-5; TRBD1 aligns across 9 bases. The germline V gene has CDR1 ENHRY and CDR2 SYGVKD. This CDR3 spans 14 amino acids. Trimming at V came to 4 bases and at J to 4 bases, leaving 4 bases not matched to a gene. As DNA, the CDR3 is TGTGCCATCAGTGGGACAGGGGATGGAGAGACCCAGTACTTC. Protein sequence: CAISGTGDGETQYF.

This clonotype has just a few counts. The V and J genes are TRBV9 and TRBJ2-5; maybe TRBD2 (6 bases). Per germline, CDR1 SGDLS and CDR2 YYNGEE. V was cut by 6 bases and J by 5 bases, with 20 bases left in between. The CDR3 consists of 15 residues. The CDR3 loop reads CASNRRAGFSETQYF. The CDR3, as DNA: TGTGCCAGCAACCGGAGGGCCGGGTTCAGTGAGACCCAGTACTTC.

The V and J genes are TRBV4-3 and TRBJ2-2, with D uncertain. The CDR3 length is 14 residues. Germline assignment: CDR1 LGHNA and CDR2 YSLEER. V lost 2 bases and J lost 6, with 10 bases in between. The CDR3, as DNA: TGCGCCAGCAGCCAACCCCAAGGATCCGGGGAGCTGTTTTTT. Amino acids: CASSQPQGSGELFF.

This clonotype was seen a handful of times. The rearrangement joins TRBV4-1 to TRBJ2-1, with D perhaps TRBD2 (6 bases). V shed 2 bases and J shed 9 bases, with 17 bases lying between them. This CDR3 contains 15 residues. Germline values: CDR1 MGHRA, CDR2 YSYEKL. The CDR3: CASSQLLLGGSEQFF. The DNA for the CDR3 is TGCGCCAGCAGCCAACTACTATTGGGGGGTTCTGAGCAGTTCTTC.

The genes are TRBV5-1 and TRBJ2-1, with D perhaps being TRBD1 or TRBD2 (5 bases each). This CDR3 has 16 amino acids. CDR1 and CDR2 (germline): SGHRS, YFSETQ. Trimming left V 2 bases short and J 4 bases short, with 16 bases between. CDR3 residues: CASSFDGAVGYNEQFF. CDR3 coding DNA: TGCGCCAGCAGCTTCGACGGGGCGGTTGGGTACAATGAGCAGTTCTTC.

This clonotype came up a few times. The chain couples TRBV12-3 or TRBV12-4 to TRBJ2-5; D unresolved. Trimming took 2 bases from V and 2 from J, leaving 9 bases between them. CDR3 size: 14 residues. As DNA, the CDR3 is TGTGCCAGCAGTTTATGGGCAGCTCAAGAGACCCAGTACTTC. Translated, it gives CASSLWAAQETQYF.

CDR3 sequence reads: CASSTRGPRGYTF. DNA of the CDR3: TGTGCCAGCAGTACCAGGGGGCCTAGGGGCTACACCTTC. This chain links TRBV12-3 or TRBV12-4 with TRBJ1-2; TRBD1 matches 8 bases. The J segment lost 8 bases and the V segment lost 5 bases, leaving 7 bases of the junction unmatched. There are 13 residues in the CDR3.

The gene calls are TRBV29-1 and TRBJ1-1; TRBD1 is a possible D gene (6 bases). Between the trimmed V and J ends, which lost 4 bases and 1 base, there was a span of 13 bases. Germline CDR1 is SQVTM and CDR2 is ANQGSEA. The length of the CDR3 is 14 residues. This chain's CDR3 is CSVVRTVGNTEAFF. Here the CDR3 DNA reads TGCAGCGTTGTCCGGACAGTAGGGAACACTGAAGCTTTCTTT. The whole variable domain, remainder taken from reference TRBV29-1 and TRBJ1-1, is SAVISQKPSRDICQRGTSLTIQCQVDSQVTMMFWYRQQPGQSLTLIATANQGSEATYESGFVIDKFPISRPNLTFSTLTVSNMSPEDSSIYLCSVVRTVGNTEAFFGQGTRLTVV.

The chain carries TRBV12-3 or TRBV12-4 and TRBJ1-2; D is possibly TRBD1 (6 bases). V shed 5 bases and J shed 4 bases, with 14 bases lying between them. This CDR3 is 14 amino acids long. The DNA of the CDR3 is TGTGCCAGCAGTCCCCCGGGGGGGCTCTATGGCTACACCTTC. Protein sequence: CASSPPGGLYGYTF.

This clonotype was counted only a few times. V usage is TRBV5-4 and J usage is TRBJ2-3, with TRBD2 matching 7 bases. Germline CDR1 and CDR2: SGHNT and YYREEE (reference sequence). V shed 0 bases, J shed 4 bases, and the junction held 5 bases outside the gene matches. The CDR3 spans 15 residues. DNA for the CDR3: TGTGCCAGCAGCTTGGTCGGGGCGGGGGCAGATACGCAGTATTTT. Protein sequence: CASSLVGAGADTQYF.

The chain couples TRBV7-3 to TRBJ2-2; D gene uncertain. CDR1 and CDR2 from the germline V gene are SGHTA and FQGTGA. The CDR3 extends over 16 amino acids. V shed 2 bases and J shed 2 bases, with 12 bases lying between them. CDR3 sequence (DNA): TGTGCCAGCAGCTTAGCCCCCACGGCTAACACCGGGGAGCTGTTTTTT. Translated, it gives CASSLAPTANTGELFF.